This T cell receptor beta chain was captured in a study of response to subunit inactivated influenza vaccine. Findings and caveats of the study: Seasonal influenza vaccination, on each occasion, was suggested by the authors to recruit few new T cells.

TCRdb processed the RT-PCR reads anew with MiXCR; each CDR3 protein has one entry. The sample shows about 530,000 distinct CDR3 sequences, 10% to 15% of them seen only once. Turning to this clonotype: What it recognizes is unknown.

The germline V and J ends were trimmed by 1 base and 4 bases, with 19 bases remaining between them. Germline CDR1 is SGHVS and CDR2 is FNYEAQ. The CDR3 runs to 17 residues. Sequencing used PBMCs from blood, obtained 40 to 50 days after vaccination. This clonotype was obtained from a man aged 50 or older who received an inactivated influenza vaccine. The rearrangement joins TRBV7-6 to TRBJ1-1; tentative D call: TRBD1 (5 bases). The CDR3 DNA follows: TGTGCCAGCAGCTTAGTAGCCCCCAGGGTTCATAGCACTGAAGCTTTCTTT. As protein: CASSLVAPRVHSTEAFF.